This T cell receptor (beta chain) is drawn from a study of cytomegalovirus exposure and HLA in healthy donors (dated by TCRdb to 2016 to 2017). Regarding the study in general: An earlier analysis of 587 of the donors reported about 260 Gb of sequence data and 95 million to 140 million unique TCR beta sequences obtained from some 200 million T cells. An early release that covered roughly 600 HLA-typed donors contained approximately 300 gigabases of sequencing data and tens of millions of unique TCR sequences. Of the approximately 400 genotyped donors, approximately 80% fell in the genetic ancestry cluster associated with self-reported Caucasian donors. The study aimed to test whether cataloging public T cell receptors could reveal signatures of past pathogen exposure. The study profiled the T cell repertoires of more than 500 subjects by immunosequencing and related them to cytomegalovirus serostatus. Besides the first cohort of around 670 subjects, a separate validation cohort made up of 120 or so different subjects was used. To predict cytomegalovirus infection status, the study combined high-throughput TCR immunosequencing, statistical association of individual TCRs with disease status, and machine learning. A later analysis re-examined previously published TCR beta repertoires from about 670 donors and added high-resolution HLA genotyping to investigate patterns of TCR occurrence. In the later analysis, no new phenotypic data were used to find candidate immune exposures; instead, reliance was placed on TCR beta sequences and their occurrence across donors. In an earlier analysis of several hundred of the donors, high-throughput TCR beta sequencing was used to judge whether each TCR beta V gene segment behaved as functional or pseudogenic. Donor age, sex, ethnicity and CMV serostatus were collected together with the repertoire data. In a later genetic analysis, genome-wide SNP genotypes for about three fifths of the roughly 670 donors were used, and that subset was treated as a discovery cohort. All discovery cohort repertoires had been generated using a single sequencing platform. Both class I and class II loci were covered by HLA typing, at four-digit resolution. Typing coverage varied by locus: roughly 620-630 donors for A, B, C, DRB1 and DQB1; more than 500 for DQA1; some 610 for DPA1; fewer than 480 for DPB1. A few DR-DQ haplotypes were handled as single units for association and clustering because linkage in the cohort was strong. Across roughly 420 genotyped donors of the cohort, an average of 235,054 unique TCR beta nucleotide sequences per donor were sequenced, and 15% to 20% of those sequences were non-productive.

For this chain, trimming is 3 bases at the V end and 3 bases at the J end, and the number of junction bases without a gene match is 3. The CDR3 contains 16 residues, cysteine and phenylalanine counted. The only DNA kept is the CDR3, 48 bases in frame from the first base. From the germline V gene, CDR1 is SGHVS and CDR2 is FNYEAQ. In the case of this clone: This receptor's antigen is unknown. It has no much larger one-base neighbor in the sample; base qualities were not kept.

Library construction relied on the immunoSEQ multiplex PCR assay. A mixture of 60 forward primers for TCR Vbeta segments and 13 reverse primers for TCR Jbeta segments was used in the multiplex PCR. A multiplex PCR assay on genomic DNA amplified the CDR3 region of rearranged TCR beta genes. Amplified TCR beta libraries were sequenced as 87-base-pair reads on the Illumina HiSeq System. On the authors' methods: A later analysis tallied around 87 million unique TCR beta chains across the 640 or so repertoires, and some 12 million of those chains were shared by two or more donors. Raw reads were error-corrected and collapsed into unique sequences by a nearest-neighbor algorithm in which closely related sequences were merged to remove PCR and sequencing errors. Alignment of CDR3 sequences to IMGT reference sequences was used to assign V, D and J gene segments. For a sequence to be retained, a match of at least six nucleotides to both a V gene segment and a J gene segment was required. Rearrangements were classified as productive when the CDR3 lacked stop codons and remained in frame with V and J, and all other rearrangements were classified as non-productive. Following IMGT convention, CDR3 was defined as the stretch from the second conserved V-encoded cysteine to the conserved J-encoded phenylalanine. The earlier analysis of about 530 of the donors excluded any sequence lacking an unambiguous match to a single V gene segment. An earlier analysis of over 450 of the donors classified V segments as functional when productive rearrangements were above 56.7% and as segregating when the standard deviation between donors was above 5%. A statistical classification framework was developed to diagnose cytomegalovirus status using the catalog of TCR beta chain sequences. In a later analysis, TCR nucleotide sequences were compared against IMGT/GENE-DB human TR gene sequences so that V and J genes could be assigned. In a later analysis, CDR3 sequences and most-parsimonious VDJ recombination scenarios were assigned using the TCRdist pipeline. In a later analysis, each TCR beta chain was defined by its CDR3 amino acid sequence together with its V-gene family, and reads without a unique V-gene family were excluded. As a way to deal with suspected cross-contamination and a sequencing artifact, a later analysis dropped hundreds of nucleotide sequences that were highly shared and had low generation probability. A later analysis calculated a clonal expansion index for each public chain from normalized within-repertoire ranks of inferred template counts. A later analysis computed generation probabilities with a VDJ recombination model fitted to out-of-frame rearrangements, and checked the results against IGoR. A later analysis scored TCR-TCR, TCR-HLA and TCR-CMV co-occurrence with hypergeometric tests, applying a repertoire-size bias correction to TCR pairs. A later analysis estimated false discovery rates by permuting HLA or CMV assignments 20 times. In a later analysis, co-occurring TCRs were grouped using DBSCAN, and TCRdist sequence similarity was added for clustering within HLA-allele-positive subsets. Co-occurrence clustering excluded repertoires with fewer than 30,000 or more than 120,000 public chains, plus five with anomalous nucleotide sharing. Sourced from immuneACCESS, this table was stored by TCRdb with only in-frame sequences that have V and J called. A share of the clones is absent; for the studies checked, an unresolved V gene accounts for under half, and the remainder has no known explanation. V and J calls and clone size are as listed in that table; D and trimming were resolved from the DNA. The sample has over 150,000 clones on record, 80% to 85% of them singletons. The biggest ten clones account for 2% to 2.5% of the sample.

General study outcomes and caveats: HLA typing was unavailable for some donors at each locus, so association tests used only the typed subset. In a later analysis, HLA-associated TCR beta chains showed more clonal expansion and lower generation probabilities than non-associated chains that were equally common. According to a later genetic analysis, donors in an Asian-associated ancestry cluster had fewer N-insertions in productive TCRs than the approximately 650-donor mean. The study gave a list of about 150 TCR beta chains associated with cytomegalovirus. A further reported finding was that TCR beta sequences accurately predicted the HLA-A and HLA-B alleles for most subjects in the first cohort. The classifier was reported to diagnose cytomegalovirus status with high specificity and sensitivity in both the original and validation cohorts. In a later analysis, several top co-occurrence clusters were reported to appear linked to parvovirus B19, influenza, CMV and Epstein-Barr virus. The sequencing pipeline was judged likely to have produced a cluster of highly shared sequence variants as a technical artifact. Three of the identified cytomegalovirus-associated TCR beta chains were confirmed in vitro to be specific for cytomegalovirus antigens. In an earlier analysis of around 600 of the donors, most TCR beta V segments were observed in productive rearrangements about 90% or about 30% of the time, broadly matching IMGT annotations. When HLA alleles, especially DR and DQ, strongly co-occurred, attributing TCR associations to individual alleles was difficult. In a later analysis, TCR association rates were found to vary across HLA loci, with the most associated TCRs seen for DRB1 alleles and the fewest for HLA-C alleles. The 87-base-pair reads could not distinguish some IMGT-functional V segments, including TRBV6-2 and TRBV6-3, so those segments were excluded. A later analysis found that most CMV-associated TCR beta chains appeared HLA-restricted, with HLA associations seemingly driven largely by CMV exposure. Roughly uniform sequencing depth across donors was assumed in presence/absence analyses, although this assumption may not hold. Linkage disequilibrium might explain the correlated functional status among segregating V segments, but an unknown experimental factor could not be excluded. An association between a missense DCLRE1C variant and V-gene and J-gene trimming of TCR beta chains was found in a later genetic analysis and replicated in an independent cohort. A later analysis associated about 17,000 TCR beta sequences with specific HLA alleles at a false discovery rate of 0.05. The authors suggested that the approach could potentially be extended to other disease states and immunological phenotypes. The earlier analysis of around 600 of the donors excluded roughly 16 rarely observed V segments, including chromosome 9 orphons, because counts were too low. Most TCR sequences were observed very rarely across donors, whereas some public TCRs were present in many individuals. Immune exposure information for the cohort was limited to CMV serostatus. The cohort was sequenced for TCR beta chains only, and without alpha or paired-chain data the features that could be detected were limited.

The cohort consisted of some 670 healthy bone marrow donors. All cohort members were sampled while nominally healthy, although unrecorded immune exposures were likely present. The donor was CMV seronegative and belonged to the group of 350 or so seronegative cohort members. A peripheral blood sample was provided by each donor, and peripheral blood mononuclear cells were used for TCR beta sequencing. The Qiagen DNeasy Blood Extraction Kit was used to extract genomic DNA from the blood cell samples. Recombination joined TRBV7-6 with TRBJ2-2; TRBD1 matches 11 bases in the middle. This receptor was taken from a male donor in good health and CMV-seronegative. The material sequenced was PBMCs. The DNA sequence reads TGTGCCAGCAGCTTCCCGGGACAGGGGGACACCGGGGAGCTGTTTTTT. It translates as CASSFPGQGDTGELFF.